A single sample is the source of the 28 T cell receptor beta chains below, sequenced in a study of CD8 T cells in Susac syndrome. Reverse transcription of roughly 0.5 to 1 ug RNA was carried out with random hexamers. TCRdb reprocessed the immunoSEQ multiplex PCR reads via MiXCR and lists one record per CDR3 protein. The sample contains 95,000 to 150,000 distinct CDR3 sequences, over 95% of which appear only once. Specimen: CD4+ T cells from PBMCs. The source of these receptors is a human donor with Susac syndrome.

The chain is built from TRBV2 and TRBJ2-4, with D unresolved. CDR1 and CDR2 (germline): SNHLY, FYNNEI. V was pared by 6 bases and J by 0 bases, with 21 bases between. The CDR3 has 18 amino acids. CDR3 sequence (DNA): TGTGCCAGCAGAGAAAGGCGACTTCCAGACTTAGCCAAAAACATTCAGTACTTC. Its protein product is CASRERRLPDLAKNIQYF.

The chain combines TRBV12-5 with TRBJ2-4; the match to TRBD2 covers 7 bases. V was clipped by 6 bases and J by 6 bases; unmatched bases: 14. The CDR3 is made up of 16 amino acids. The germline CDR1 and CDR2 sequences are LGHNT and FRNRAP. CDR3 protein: CASGLRGDGRVNIQYF. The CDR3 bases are TGTGCTAGTGGCCTTCGGGGGGATGGGAGGGTAAACATTCAGTACTTC.

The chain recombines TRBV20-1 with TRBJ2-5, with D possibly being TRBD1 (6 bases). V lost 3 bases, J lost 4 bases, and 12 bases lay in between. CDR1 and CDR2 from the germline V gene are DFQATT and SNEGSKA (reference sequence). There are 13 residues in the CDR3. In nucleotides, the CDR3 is TGCAGTGCTAGTCATGGGGGCTCAGAGACCCAGTACTTC. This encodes CSASHGGSETQYF.

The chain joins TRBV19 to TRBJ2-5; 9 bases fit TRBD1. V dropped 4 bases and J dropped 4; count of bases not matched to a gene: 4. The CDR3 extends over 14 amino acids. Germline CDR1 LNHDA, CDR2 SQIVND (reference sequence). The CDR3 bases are TGTGCCAGTAGTAGGGGACAGGGAGTAGAGACCCAGTACTTC. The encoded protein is CASSRGQGVETQYF. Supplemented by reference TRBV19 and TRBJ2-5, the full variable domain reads DGGITQSPKYLFRKEGQNVTLSCEQNLNHDAMYWYRQDPGQGLRLIYYSQIVNDFQKGDIAEGYSVSREKKESFPLTVTSAQKNPTAFYLCASSRGQGVETQYFGPGTRLLVL.

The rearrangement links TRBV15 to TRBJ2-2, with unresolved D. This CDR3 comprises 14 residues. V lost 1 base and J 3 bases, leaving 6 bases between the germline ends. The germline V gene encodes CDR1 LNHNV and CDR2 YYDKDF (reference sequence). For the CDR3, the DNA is TGTGCCACCAGCAGAGGGGCCCACACCGGGGAGCTGTTTTTT. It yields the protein CATSRGAHTGELFF.

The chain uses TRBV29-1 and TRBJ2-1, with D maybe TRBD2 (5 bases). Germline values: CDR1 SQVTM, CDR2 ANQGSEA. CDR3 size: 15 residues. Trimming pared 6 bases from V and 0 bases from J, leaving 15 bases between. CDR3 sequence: CSVVLAIRSYNEQFF. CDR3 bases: TGCAGCGTGGTGCTAGCAATTCGCTCCTACAATGAGCAGTTCTTC.

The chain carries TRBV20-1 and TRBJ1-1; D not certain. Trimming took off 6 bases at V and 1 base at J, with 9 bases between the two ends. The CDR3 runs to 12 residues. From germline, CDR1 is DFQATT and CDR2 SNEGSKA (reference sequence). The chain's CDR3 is CSAGRRNTEAFF. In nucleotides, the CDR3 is TGCAGTGCCGGCAGACGGAACACTGAAGCTTTCTTT.

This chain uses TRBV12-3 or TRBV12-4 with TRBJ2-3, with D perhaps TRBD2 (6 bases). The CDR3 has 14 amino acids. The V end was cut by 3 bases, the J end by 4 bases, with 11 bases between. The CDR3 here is CASSFGGDADTQYF. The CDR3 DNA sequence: TGTGCCAGCAGTTTCGGAGGGGATGCAGATACGCAGTATTTT.

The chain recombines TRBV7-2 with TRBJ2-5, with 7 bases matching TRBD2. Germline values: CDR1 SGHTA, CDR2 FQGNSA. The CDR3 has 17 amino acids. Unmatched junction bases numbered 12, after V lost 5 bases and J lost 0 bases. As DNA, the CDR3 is TGTGCCAGCAGCCCTATAAAGGGGCGGGGGTACCAAGAGACCCAGTACTTC. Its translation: CASSPIKGRGYQETQYF.

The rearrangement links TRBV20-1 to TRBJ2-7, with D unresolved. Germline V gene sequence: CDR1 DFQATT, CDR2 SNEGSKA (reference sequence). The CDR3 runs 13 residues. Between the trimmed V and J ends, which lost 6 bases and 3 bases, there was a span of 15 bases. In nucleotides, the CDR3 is TGCAGTGCCCGGAAACGGATGATCTACGAGCAGTACTTC. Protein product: CSARKRMIYEQYF.

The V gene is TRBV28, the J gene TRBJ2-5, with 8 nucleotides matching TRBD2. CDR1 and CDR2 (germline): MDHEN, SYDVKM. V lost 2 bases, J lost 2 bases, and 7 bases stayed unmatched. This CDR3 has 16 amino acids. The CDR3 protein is CASSLGTSGLQETQYF. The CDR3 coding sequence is TGTGCCAGCAGTTTAGGAACTAGCGGACTTCAAGAGACCCAGTACTTC. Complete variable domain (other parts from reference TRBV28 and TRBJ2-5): DVKVTQSSRYLVKRTGEKVFLECVQDMDHENMFWYRQDPGLGLRLIYFSYDVKMKEKGDIPEGYSVSREKKERFSLILESASTNQTSMYLCASSLGTSGLQETQYFGPGTRLLVL.

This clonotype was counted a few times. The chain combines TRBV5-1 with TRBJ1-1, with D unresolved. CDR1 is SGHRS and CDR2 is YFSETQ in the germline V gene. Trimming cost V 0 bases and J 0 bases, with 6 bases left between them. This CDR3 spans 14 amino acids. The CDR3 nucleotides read TGCGCCAGCAGCTTGGCCGGAATGAACACTGAAGCTTTCTTT. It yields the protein CASSLAGMNTEAFF.

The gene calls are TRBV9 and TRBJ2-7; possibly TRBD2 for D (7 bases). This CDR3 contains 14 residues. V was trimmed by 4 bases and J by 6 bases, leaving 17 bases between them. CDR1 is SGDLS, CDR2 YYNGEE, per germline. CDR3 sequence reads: CASSIPPGGGEQYF. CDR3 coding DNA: TGTGCCAGCAGCATTCCCCCGGGGGGCGGCGAGCAGTACTTC. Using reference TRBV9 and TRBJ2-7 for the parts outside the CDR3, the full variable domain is DSGVTQTPKHLITATGQRVTLRCSPRSGDLSVYWYQQSLDQGLQFLIQYYNGEERAKGNILERFSAQQFPDLHSELNLSSLELGDSALYFCASSIPPGGGEQYFGPGTRLTVT.

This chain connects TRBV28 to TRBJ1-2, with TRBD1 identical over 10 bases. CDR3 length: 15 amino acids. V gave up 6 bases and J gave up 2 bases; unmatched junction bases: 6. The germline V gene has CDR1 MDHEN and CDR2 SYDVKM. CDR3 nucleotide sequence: TGTGCCAGCAGCCGACCGGGACAGGGGAACTATGGCTACACCTTC. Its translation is CASSRPGQGNYGYTF.

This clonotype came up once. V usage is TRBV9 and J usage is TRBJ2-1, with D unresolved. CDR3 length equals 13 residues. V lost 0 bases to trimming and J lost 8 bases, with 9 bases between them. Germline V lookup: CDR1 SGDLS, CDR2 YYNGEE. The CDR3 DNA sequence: TGTGCCAGCAGCGTAGAGTTTCGGGATGAGCAGTTCTTC. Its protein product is CASSVEFRDEQFF.

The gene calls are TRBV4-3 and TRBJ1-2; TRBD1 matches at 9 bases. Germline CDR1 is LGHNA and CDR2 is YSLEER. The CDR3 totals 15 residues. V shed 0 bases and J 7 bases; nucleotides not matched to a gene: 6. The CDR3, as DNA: TGCGCCAGCAGCCAAGATTCACAGGGGGCGAGTGGCTACACCTTC. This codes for CASSQDSQGASGYTF.

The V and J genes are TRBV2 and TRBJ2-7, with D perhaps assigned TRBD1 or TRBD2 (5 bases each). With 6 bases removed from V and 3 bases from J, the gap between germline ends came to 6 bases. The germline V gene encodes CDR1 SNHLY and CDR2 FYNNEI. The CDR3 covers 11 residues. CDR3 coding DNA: TGTGCCAGCAGGAGGGGCTACGAGCAGTACTTC. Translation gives CASRRGYEQYF.

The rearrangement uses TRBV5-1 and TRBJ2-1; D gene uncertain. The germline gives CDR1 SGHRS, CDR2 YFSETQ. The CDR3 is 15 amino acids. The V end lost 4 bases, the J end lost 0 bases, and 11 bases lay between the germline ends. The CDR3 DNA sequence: TGCGCCAGCAGCCTCCGGGTGAGCTCCTACAATGAGCAGTTCTTC. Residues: CASSLRVSSYNEQFF.

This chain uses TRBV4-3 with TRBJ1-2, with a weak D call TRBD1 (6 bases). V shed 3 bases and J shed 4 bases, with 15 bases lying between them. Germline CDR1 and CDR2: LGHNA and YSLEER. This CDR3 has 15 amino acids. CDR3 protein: CASSQEGGSFYGYTF. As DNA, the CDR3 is TGCGCCAGCAGCCAGGAGGGGGGCTCTTTCTATGGCTACACCTTC.

The CDR3 sequence: CASTIQGLQPQHF. For the CDR3, the DNA is TGTGCCAGCACTATACAGGGTTTACAGCCCCAGCATTTT. The V call is TRBV28, the J call TRBJ1-5, with a tentative D call TRBD1 (6 bases). CDR3 length: 13 amino acids. V lost 7 bases, J lost 7 bases, and 14 bases lay in between. Germline values: CDR1 MDHEN, CDR2 SYDVKM. The entire variable domain, with the rest obtained from reference TRBV28 and TRBJ1-5, is as follows: DVKVTQSSRYLVKRTGEKVFLECVQDMDHENMFWYRQDPGLGLRLIYFSYDVKMKEKGDIPEGYSVSREKKERFSLILESASTNQTSMYLCASTIQGLQPQHFGDGTRLSIL.

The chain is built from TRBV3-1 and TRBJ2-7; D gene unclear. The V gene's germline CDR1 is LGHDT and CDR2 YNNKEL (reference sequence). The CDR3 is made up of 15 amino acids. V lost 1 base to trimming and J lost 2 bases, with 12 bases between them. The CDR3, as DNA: TGTGCCAGCAGCCAAGTTTCCTTGGGCCCCTACGAGCAGTACTTC. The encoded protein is CASSQVSLGPYEQYF.

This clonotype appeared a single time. The CDR3 here is CASTRGGGYTEAFF. For the CDR3, the DNA is TGTGCCAGCACCCGCGGGGGGGGGTACACTGAAGCTTTCTTT. V and J are TRBV12-3 or TRBV12-4 and TRBJ1-1; TRBD1 is a possible D gene (5 bases). Trimming removed 7 bases at V and 3 bases at J, with 15 bases between. This CDR3 comprises 14 residues.

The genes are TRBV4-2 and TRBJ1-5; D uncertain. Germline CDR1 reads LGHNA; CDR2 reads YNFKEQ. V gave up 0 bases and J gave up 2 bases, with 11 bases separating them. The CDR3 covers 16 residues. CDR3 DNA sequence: TGTGCCAGCAGCCAAGATCCAGGTGGAGGCAATCAGCCCCAGCATTTT. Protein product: CASSQDPGGGNQPQHF.

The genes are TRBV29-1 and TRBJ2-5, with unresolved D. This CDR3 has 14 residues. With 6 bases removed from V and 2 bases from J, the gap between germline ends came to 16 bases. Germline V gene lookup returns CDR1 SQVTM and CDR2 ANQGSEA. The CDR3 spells CSVGSELRQETQYF. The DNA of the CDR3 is TGCAGCGTCGGGTCAGAGTTGCGGCAAGAGACCCAGTACTTC.

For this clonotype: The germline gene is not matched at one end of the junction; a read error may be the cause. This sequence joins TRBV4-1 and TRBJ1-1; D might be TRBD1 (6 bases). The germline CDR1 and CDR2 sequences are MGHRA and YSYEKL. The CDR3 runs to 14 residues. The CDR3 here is CASSQDALDRPILF. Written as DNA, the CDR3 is TGCGCCAGCAGCCAAGACGCACTCGACAGGCCCATTCTCTTT.

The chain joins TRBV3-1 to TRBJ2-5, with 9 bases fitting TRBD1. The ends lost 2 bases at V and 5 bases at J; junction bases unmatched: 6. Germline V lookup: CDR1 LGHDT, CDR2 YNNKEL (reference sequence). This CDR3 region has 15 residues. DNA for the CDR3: TGTGCCAGCAGCCAAAAGGGGACAGGGAAGGAGACCCAGTACTTC. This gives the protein CASSQKGTGKETQYF.

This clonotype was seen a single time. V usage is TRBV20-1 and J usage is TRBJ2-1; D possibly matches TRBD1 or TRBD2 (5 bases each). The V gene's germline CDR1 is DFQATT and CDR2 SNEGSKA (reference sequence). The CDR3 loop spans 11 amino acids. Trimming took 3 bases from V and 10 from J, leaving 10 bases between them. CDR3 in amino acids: CSASQWGEQFF. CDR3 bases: TGCAGTGCTAGTCAATGGGGGGAGCAGTTCTTC.

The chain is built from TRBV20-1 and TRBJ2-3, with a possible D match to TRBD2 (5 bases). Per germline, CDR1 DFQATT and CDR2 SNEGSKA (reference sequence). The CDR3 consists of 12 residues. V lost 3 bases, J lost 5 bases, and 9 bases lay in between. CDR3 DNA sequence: TGCAGTGCTAGGGTCCGGGGAGATACGCAGTATTTT. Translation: CSARVRGDTQYF.